A single sample gave rise to the 22 T cell receptor beta chains below, sequenced in a study of blood T cells in healthy people across ages. Together with a sample-barcoded 5' primer, a J-beta primer mix was included in a second PCR lasting about 7 to 11 cycles. MiXCR, applied by TCRdb to the 5' RACE reads, yields one record per CDR3 protein. The data hold approximately 780,000 distinct CDR3 sequences, with more than 25% observed a single time. The same sample was also used in a study of T cells of mothers and their children.

Sequences were obtained from blood. Receptors were obtained from a boy between 10 and 17 years old in good health.

This clonotype came up a few times. Germline and junction disagree at one end, which may indicate a read error. The chain joins TRBV15 to TRBJ2-5; 10 bases are a match to TRBD2. The germline V gene has CDR1 LNHNV and CDR2 YYDKDF (reference sequence). The CDR3 has 18 residues. The CDR3 spells CAASRARAGGPLQETQYF. The CDR3 coding sequence is TGTGCCGCCAGCAGAGCTCGAGCGGGGGGGCCCCTTCAAGAGACCCAGTACTTC.

The chain uses TRBV29-1 and TRBJ1-2; D not certain. Looked up from germline, CDR1 is SQVTM and CDR2 is ANQGSEA. V lost 7 bases and J 6 bases, leaving 27 bases between the germline ends. This CDR3 has 16 amino acids. The CDR3 DNA follows: TGCAGCGCCGAGAAGTTAGTGGCGGCAGAGGTGAATGGCTACACCTTC. Its protein product is CSAEKLVAAEVNGYTF.

This clonotype appeared a few times. This CDR3 reads CASSQELTVTYEQYF. CDR3 DNA sequence: TGCGCCAGCAGCCAAGAGCTGACAGTTACCTACGAGCAGTACTTC. The rearrangement links TRBV4-1 to TRBJ2-7; possibly TRBD1 for D (5 bases). The CDR3 is 15 amino acids. V lost 0 bases and J lost 2, with 11 bases in between. CDR1 MGHRA and CDR2 YSYEKL come from the germline V gene.

The J gene is TRBJ2-3, the V gene TRBV20-1; no clear D gene. CDR1 is DFQATT, CDR2 SNEGSKA, per germline (reference sequence). This CDR3 contains 11 residues. Trimming removed 4 bases at V and 1 base at J, with 3 bases between. The CDR3 sequence is CSATGTDTQYF. CDR3 bases: TGCAGTGCTACAGGCACAGATACGCAGTATTTT.

The chain joins TRBV27 to TRBJ1-4, with TRBD1 matching over 7 bases. This CDR3 is built from 14 residues. Germline V CDR1 and CDR2: MNHEY, SMNVEV (reference sequence). V dropped 6 bases and J dropped 7; count of bases not matched to a gene: 8. The CDR3 loop reads CASRRTGVGEKLFF. The DNA of the CDR3 is TGTGCCAGCAGACGTACAGGGGTAGGTGAAAAACTGTTTTTT.

This clonotype turned up a few times. V usage is TRBV12-3 or TRBV12-4 and J usage is TRBJ1-2; a possible D gene is TRBD1 (5 bases). The CDR3 loop spans 15 amino acids. Trimming stripped 3 bases from V and 4 bases from J, with 15 bases between. CDR3 sequence (DNA): TGTGCCAGCAGTTTGAGAGGGGTTTTGGCCTATGGCTACACCTTC. Its translation: CASSLRGVLAYGYTF.

This clonotype turned up a few times. The chain combines TRBV4-1 with TRBJ1-6; D uncertain. This CDR3 is 15 amino acids long. Germline V gene sequence: CDR1 MGHRA, CDR2 YSYEKL. Trimming removed 3 bases at V and 9 bases at J, with 15 bases between. CDR3 bases: TGCGCCAGCAGCCAGGGGATAGGAACGGGTTCACCCCTCCACTTT. This codes for CASSQGIGTGSPLHF.

This clonotype was detected many times. The genes are TRBV28 and TRBJ2-7; no definite D call. Germline CDR1 is MDHEN and CDR2 is SYDVKM. V was cut by 7 bases and J by 2 bases, with 9 bases left in between. CDR3 length equals 12 residues. The CDR3 reads CASKYRTYEQYF. Written as DNA, the CDR3 is TGTGCCAGCAAGTACAGAACCTACGAGCAGTACTTC.

This clonotype was seen a few times. The genes are TRBV5-1 and TRBJ2-7; 9 bases are a match to TRBD1. The junction had 12 bases not matched to a gene; V was cut back by 4 bases and J by 7 bases. Germline-derived CDR1 and CDR2 are SGHRS and YFSETQ. The CDR3 has 15 amino acids. The CDR3 region is CASSSAGTGNSEQYF. CDR3 nucleotide sequence: TGCGCCAGCAGCAGCGCCGGGACAGGGAATAGTGAGCAGTACTTC.

In DNA form, the CDR3 reads TGCGCCAGCAGCTTGGATTCAGTATTAGATGGCTACACCTTC. Amino acid sequence: CASSLDSVLDGYTF. This chain connects TRBV5-1 to TRBJ1-2; no definite D call. V was trimmed by 0 bases and J by 6 bases, leaving 12 bases between them. This CDR3 is built from 14 residues. Germline V CDR1 and CDR2: SGHRS, YFSETQ.

This clonotype has only a few counts. V gene TRBV10-3 combines with J gene TRBJ2-3, with TRBD1 matching over 7 bases. From germline, CDR1 is ENHRY and CDR2 SYGVKD. CDR3 length equals 16 residues. The trim removed 3 bases at V and 6 bases at J, leaving 12 bases unmatched. The CDR3 DNA is TGTGCCATCAGTGAACCGGGGACAGTGGAAGGTGATACGCAGTATTTT. It yields the protein CAISEPGTVEGDTQYF.

The genes are TRBV29-1 and TRBJ2-1, with 7 bases lining up with TRBD2. Germline V gives CDR1 SQVTM, CDR2 ANQGSEA. The CDR3 is made up of 12 amino acids. The ends lost 7 bases at V and 6 bases at J; junction bases unmatched: 6. The CDR3 spells CSGREPSNEQFF. CDR3 DNA: TGCAGCGGGCGGGAGCCCAGCAATGAGCAGTTCTTC.

There are a few counts of this clonotype. The rearrangement uses TRBV9 and TRBJ2-7; D possibly corresponds to TRBD2 (5 bases). V was shortened by 2 bases and J by 7 bases, with 16 bases between the two germline ends. CDR3 length: 14 amino acids. Germline CDR1 reads SGDLS; CDR2 reads YYNGEE. DNA for the CDR3: TGTGCCAGCAGCGTTGAGGGATTCTCTACTGAGCAGTACTTC. Translation: CASSVEGFSTEQYF.

Only a few counts were recorded for this clonotype. This chain connects TRBV5-1 to TRBJ2-7; a possible D gene is TRBD2 (6 bases). The CDR3 runs 14 residues. Looked up from germline, CDR1 is SGHRS and CDR2 is YFSETQ. V was pared by 2 bases and J by 3 bases, with 12 bases between. CDR3 sequence reads: CASSFKRGIYEQYF. Here the CDR3 DNA reads TGCGCCAGCAGCTTTAAACGGGGGATCTACGAGCAGTACTTC.

V and J are TRBV30 and TRBJ1-2; 9 bases agree with TRBD1. V was pared by 4 bases and J by 0 bases, with 3 bases of the junction left unmatched. Germline CDR1 GTSNPN, CDR2 SVGIG (reference sequence). There are 14 residues in the CDR3. This chain's CDR3 is CAWNRDRANYGYTF. In DNA, the CDR3 is TGTGCCTGGAACCGGGACAGGGCTAACTATGGCTACACCTTC. Complete variable domain (other parts from reference TRBV30 and TRBJ1-2): SQTIHQWPATLVQPVGSPLSLECTVEGTSNPNLYWYRQAAGRGLQLLFYSVGIGQISSEVPQNLSASRPQDRQFILSSKKLLLSDSGFYLCAWNRDRANYGYTFGSGTRLTVV.

The V and J genes are TRBV7-2 and TRBJ1-2; D remains unclear. V gave up 5 bases and J gave up 4 bases, with 8 bases separating them. CDR1 and CDR2 (germline): SGHTA, FQGNSA. CDR3 length: 12 residues. CDR3 coding DNA: TGTGCCAGCAGCCCAGACACCTATGGCTACACCTTC. Its protein product is CASSPDTYGYTF.

The genes are TRBV20-1 and TRBJ2-7; D possibly corresponds to TRBD2 (6 bases). Germline V CDR1 and CDR2: DFQATT, SNEGSKA (reference sequence). The V gene lost 0 bases and the J gene lost 0 bases, with 12 bases spanning the gap. There are 15 residues in the CDR3. The CDR3 coding sequence is TGCAGTGCTAGAGATGCGGGGAGGAGCTCCTACGAGCAGTACTTC. It specifies CSARDAGRSSYEQYF.

The rearrangement joins TRBV12-3 or TRBV12-4 to TRBJ2-5; 8 nucleotides match TRBD2. V was pared by 3 bases and J by 5 bases, with 8 bases of the junction left unmatched. This CDR3 comprises 15 residues. The CDR3 bases are TGTGCCAGCAGTTTCGGGGGTAGCGGGGTGGAGACCCAGTACTTC. It is translated as CASSFGGSGVETQYF.

CDR3 DNA sequence: TGTGCCAGCAGCCCACCCACGGGGGCCTCCTACAATGAGCAGTTCTTC. Translated: CASSPPTGASYNEQFF. J is TRBJ2-1 and V is TRBV5-4, with D perhaps assigned TRBD1 or TRBD2 (6 bases each). Trimming took off 4 bases at V and 0 bases at J, with 14 bases between the two ends. The CDR3 sequence is 16 residues long. CDR1 SGHNT and CDR2 YYREEE come from the germline V gene (reference sequence).

The genes are TRBV7-6 and TRBJ1-6, with D hard to call. V dropped 3 bases and J dropped 0 bases, with 9 bases sitting between them. The CDR3 covers 16 residues. Germline V gene sequence: CDR1 SGHVS, CDR2 FNYEAQ. CDR3 amino acids: CASSFSPTSYNSPLHF. The CDR3 DNA reads TGTGCCAGCAGCTTTTCCCCGACCTCCTATAATTCACCCCTCCACTTT.

The chain carries TRBV13 and TRBJ2-5; the D gene could be TRBD1 or TRBD2 (5 bases each). The CDR3 covers 15 residues. The V gene lost 5 bases and the J gene lost 1 base, with 14 bases spanning the gap. Looked up from germline, CDR1 is PRHDT and CDR2 is FYEKMQ (reference sequence). CDR3 sequence (DNA): TGTGCCAGCAGCAGCCCCGGGACGGCCCAAGAGACCCAGTACTTC. Translation: CASSSPGTAQETQYF.

This clonotype has a handful of counts. The chain joins TRBV6-1 to TRBJ1-2; maybe TRBD1 (5 bases). Trimming took off 5 bases at V and 1 base at J, with 17 bases between the two ends. The germline V gene has CDR1 MNHNS and CDR2 SASEGT. The CDR3 is 16 residues long. The CDR3: CASSPATANFNYGYTF. CDR3 coding DNA: TGTGCCAGCAGTCCCGCGACAGCAAACTTTAACTATGGCTACACCTTC.